This is a list of T cell receptor beta chains from one sample in a study of shared clonotypes between healthy human individuals. Sequencing was performed with immunoSEQ multiplex PCR; in TCRdb, only in-frame clones are kept and a portion is missing. The sample contains roughly 1.5 million clones, approximately 98% of which appear only once. Sequenced sample: naive CD4+ T cells sorted from blood. The source is a man between 25 and 39 years old in good health. Each CDR3 is given with its conserved first and last residue. A D gene is named only where the DNA matches it firmly. Clone size appears in some rows only: once, few, many, or a class for an expanded clone.

cdr3_length: 14
j_call: TRBJ1-5
d_call: TRBD1
v_call: TRBV5-4
clone_size: -
cdr3_nt: TGTGCCAGCAGCTTGGAAGGGGGCGGTCAGCCCCAGCATTTT
cdr3_aa: CASSLEGGGQPQHF

cdr3_length: 15
j_call: TRBJ1-2
d_call: -
v_call: TRBV14
clone_size: -
cdr3_nt: TGTGCCAGCAGCCAAGGGATTCGAAGGGGCTATGGCTACACCTTC
cdr3_aa: CASSQGIRRGYGYTF

cdr3_length: 13
j_call: TRBJ2-5
d_call: -
v_call: TRBV14
clone_size: -
cdr3_nt: TGTGCCAGCAGCCAAGAGCTTGGGGAGACCCAGTACTTC
cdr3_aa: CASSQELGETQYF

cdr3_length: 14
j_call: TRBJ1-3
d_call: -
v_call: TRBV7-9
clone_size: -
cdr3_nt: TGTGCCAGCAGCTTAGCGCGCGGTAGAAACACCATATATTTT
cdr3_aa: CASSLARGRNTIYF

cdr3_length: 16
j_call: TRBJ1-5
d_call: TRBD1
v_call: TRBV7-9
clone_size: -
cdr3_nt: TGTGCCAGCAGCTCAGACCTGGGGACAGGTTGGCAGCCCCAGCATTTT
cdr3_aa: CASSSDLGTGWQPQHF

cdr3_length: 15
j_call: TRBJ2-3
d_call: TRBD1
v_call: TRBV5-1
clone_size: -
cdr3_nt: TGCGCCAGCAGCTACGGACAGGGGGCCACAGATACGCAGTATTTT
cdr3_aa: CASSYGQGATDTQYF

cdr3_length: 16
j_call: TRBJ2-3
d_call: -
v_call: TRBV6-5
clone_size: -
cdr3_nt: TGTGCCAGCAGTTACCGGGACCACATAATCACAGATACGCAGTATTTT
cdr3_aa: CASSYRDHIITDTQYF

cdr3_length: 13
j_call: TRBJ2-1
d_call: -
v_call: TRBV10-1
clone_size: -
cdr3_nt: TGCGCCAGCAGTGAGGGTTTTCGGGATGAGCAGTTCTTC
cdr3_aa: CASSEGFRDEQFF

cdr3_length: 14
j_call: TRBJ1-4
d_call: -
v_call: TRBV10-3
clone_size: once
cdr3_nt: TGTGCCATCAGTGATTCTGGCCTTAATGAAAAACTGTTTTTT
cdr3_aa: CAISDSGLNEKLFF

cdr3_length: 14
j_call: TRBJ2-1
d_call: TRBD2
v_call: TRBV5-1
clone_size: once
cdr3_nt: TGCGCCAGCACCATCGGGACTAGCGGCAATGAGCAGTTCTTC
cdr3_aa: CASTIGTSGNEQFF

cdr3_length: 13
j_call: TRBJ2-6
d_call: TRBD1
v_call: TRBV5-6
clone_size: -
cdr3_nt: TGTGCCAGCAGCTTGCCCAACCCGGGACAGATGACTTTC
cdr3_aa: CASSLPNPGQMTF

cdr3_length: 14
j_call: TRBJ2-5
d_call: -
v_call: TRBV5-4
clone_size: -
cdr3_nt: TGTGCCAGCAGCTTCTTCGGCAGGGGTGGGCCCCAGTACTTC
cdr3_aa: CASSFFGRGGPQYF

cdr3_length: 17
j_call: TRBJ2-7
d_call: TRBD2
v_call: TRBV4-1
clone_size: -
cdr3_nt: TGCGCCAGCAGCCAAGATAAAGGGCGGGAGCTGGGGTACGAGCAGTACTTC
cdr3_aa: CASSQDKGRELGYEQYF

cdr3_length: 16
j_call: TRBJ1-2
d_call: TRBD1
v_call: TRBV30
clone_size: once
cdr3_nt: TGTGCCTGGAGTACTCCCTCCGGGACAGGGGGCTATGGCTACACCTTC
cdr3_aa: CAWSTPSGTGGYGYTF

cdr3_length: 15
j_call: TRBJ2-3
d_call: -
v_call: TRBV19
clone_size: -
cdr3_nt: TGTGCCAGTAGTATGCTCGGTTCGGTCTCAGATACGCAGTATTTT
cdr3_aa: CASSMLGSVSDTQYF

cdr3_length: 14
j_call: TRBJ1-1
d_call: TRBD1
v_call: TRBV7-9
clone_size: -
cdr3_nt: TGTGCCAGCAGCACCTCTCCCGGGACAGGGAAAGCTTTCTTT
cdr3_aa: CASSTSPGTGKAFF

cdr3_length: 17
j_call: TRBJ1-2
d_call: -
v_call: TRBV11-3
clone_size: -
cdr3_nt: TGTGCCAGCAGCTTCCGGGACACCAAACGCCCCAACTATGGCTACACCTTC
cdr3_aa: CASSFRDTKRPNYGYTF

cdr3_length: 13
j_call: TRBJ2-7
d_call: TRBD1
v_call: TRBV6-1
clone_size: -
cdr3_nt: TGTGCCAGCAGCCGGGACAGGGGCTACGAGCAGTACTTC
cdr3_aa: CASSRDRGYEQYF

cdr3_length: 14
j_call: TRBJ2-1
d_call: -
v_call: TRBV4-1
clone_size: -
cdr3_nt: TGCGCCAGCAGCCAAGAGACAGGAAGCCATGAGCAGTTCTTC
cdr3_aa: CASSQETGSHEQFF

cdr3_length: 13
j_call: TRBJ2-5
d_call: -
v_call: TRBV2
clone_size: -
cdr3_nt: TGTGCCAGCAGCACAGGGTTGGAGGAGACCCAGTACTTC
cdr3_aa: CASSTGLEETQYF

cdr3_length: 14
j_call: TRBJ2-7
d_call: -
v_call: TRBV6-1
clone_size: -
cdr3_nt: TGTGCCAGCAGTGAGTCAGGGGACGCCTACGAGCAGTACTTC
cdr3_aa: CASSESGDAYEQYF

cdr3_length: 19
j_call: TRBJ2-3
d_call: -
v_call: TRBV4-3
clone_size: -
cdr3_nt: TGCGCCAGCAGCCTGGATGGCGGGGCCATCAAGTCTAGCACAGATACGCAGTATTTT
cdr3_aa: CASSLDGGAIKSSTDTQYF

cdr3_length: 14
j_call: TRBJ2-1
d_call: -
v_call: TRBV13
clone_size: -
cdr3_nt: TGTGCCAGCAGACTAGCTCGGGTAGACAATGAGCAGTTCTTC
cdr3_aa: CASRLARVDNEQFF

cdr3_length: 14
j_call: TRBJ2-3
d_call: TRBD1
v_call: TRBV9
clone_size: -
cdr3_nt: TGTGCCAGCAGCAGTGGACAGGGAAAAGATACGCAGTATTTT
cdr3_aa: CASSSGQGKDTQYF

cdr3_length: 15
j_call: TRBJ1-4
d_call: TRBD1
v_call: TRBV30
clone_size: -
cdr3_nt: TGTGCCTGGAGTACCCGACAGGGGCCCGGTGAAAAACTGTTTTTT
cdr3_aa: CAWSTRQGPGEKLFF

cdr3_length: 18
j_call: TRBJ2-3
d_call: TRBD2
v_call: TRBV5-1
clone_size: -
cdr3_nt: TGCGCCAGCAGCTCGGGACTAGCGGGAGGGCGTAGCACAGATACGCAGTATTTT
cdr3_aa: CASSSGLAGGRSTDTQYF